Listed below are T cell receptor beta chains from one sample, sequenced in a study of beta chain features in type 1 diabetes. Produced via immunoSEQ multiplex PCR; TCRdb's table is partial and in-frame only. The sample includes about 900,000 clones, about a sixth of them seen just once. The sample taken for sequencing was naive CD4+ T cells from blood. Receptors originate from a woman younger than 30 in good health. Each CDR3 is given with its conserved first and last residue. The D gene is left open where the match is weak. A clone size is listed for some rows: how often the clone was seen (once, few, many), or a class if it is expanded.

J gene: TRBJ2-2
D gene: NA
clone size: few
V gene: TRBV7-9
CDR3 DNA: TGTGCCAGCAGCTTAGCGACTTGGCTAGAGAACACCGGGGAGCTGTTTTTT
CDR3 protein: CASSLATWLENTGELFF

J gene: TRBJ2-1
D gene: TRBD2
clone size: few
V gene: TRBV9
CDR3 DNA: TGTGCCAGCAGCGTGACTAGCGGGAGCTACAATGAGCAGTTCTTC
CDR3 protein: CASSVTSGSYNEQFF

J gene: TRBJ2-2
D gene: NA
clone size: NA
V gene: TRBV14
CDR3 DNA: TGTGCCAGCAGGGGGGCCGGGGAGCTGTTTTTT
CDR3 protein: CASRGAGELFF

J gene: TRBJ1-2
D gene: NA
clone size: NA
V gene: TRBV28
CDR3 DNA: TGTGCCAGTGAGGACACAGCTTTGGGCTACACCTTC
CDR3 protein: CASEDTALGYTF

J gene: TRBJ2-1
D gene: NA
clone size: few
V gene: TRBV10-3
CDR3 DNA: TGTGCCATCAGCCCAGCTACCCACAATGAGCAGTTCTTC
CDR3 protein: CAISPATHNEQFF

J gene: TRBJ2-3
D gene: NA
clone size: NA
V gene: TRBV29-1
CDR3 DNA: TGCAGCCCCGAAGGGAACGGGGATACGCAGTATTTT
CDR3 protein: CSPEGNGDTQYF

J gene: TRBJ2-2
D gene: NA
clone size: NA
V gene: TRBV5-1
CDR3 DNA: TGCGCCAGCAGCTTGTATACCACCGGGGAGCTGTTTTTT
CDR3 protein: CASSLYTTGELFF

J gene: TRBJ1-4
D gene: NA
clone size: NA
V gene: TRBV28
CDR3 DNA: TGTGCCAGCAGTAAAGCTTTCGGGCAGGGCACTAATGAAAAACTGTTTTTT
CDR3 protein: CASSKAFGQGTNEKLFF

J gene: TRBJ2-2
D gene: NA
clone size: few
V gene: TRBV7-2
CDR3 DNA: TGTGCCAGCAGCTTCGCGGGGAGGAACACCGGGGAGCTGTTTTTT
CDR3 protein: CASSFAGRNTGELFF

J gene: TRBJ2-7
D gene: TRBD1
clone size: few
V gene: TRBV20-1
CDR3 DNA: TGCAGTGCTAGTACAGGGGCCGAGCAGTACTTC
CDR3 protein: CSASTGAEQYF

J gene: TRBJ1-4
D gene: NA
clone size: few
V gene: TRBV27
CDR3 DNA: TGTGCCAGCAGTTTATCTCGGCCGGGTAATGAAAAACTGTTTTTT
CDR3 protein: CASSLSRPGNEKLFF

J gene: TRBJ2-7
D gene: TRBD1
clone size: NA
V gene: TRBV6-5
CDR3 DNA: TGTGCCAGCAGTACCAGGGGCCAGGGGGCCTACGAGCAGTACTTC
CDR3 protein: CASSTRGQGAYEQYF

J gene: TRBJ1-1
D gene: TRBD1
clone size: NA
V gene: TRBV5-4
CDR3 DNA: TGTGCCAGCAGCTTCCCCCCGGGACAGGGGAGCACTGAAGCTTTCTTT
CDR3 protein: CASSFPPGQGSTEAFF

J gene: TRBJ2-7
D gene: NA
clone size: NA
V gene: TRBV10-3
CDR3 DNA: TGTGCCATCAGTGAACAACTAGGTGGCTACGAGCAGTACTTC
CDR3 protein: CAISEQLGGYEQYF

J gene: TRBJ2-7
D gene: NA
clone size: few
V gene: TRBV7-8
CDR3 DNA: TGTGCCAGCAGCCATCGGACCCATCCATTCTACGAGCAGTACTTC
CDR3 protein: CASSHRTHPFYEQYF

J gene: TRBJ2-1
D gene: NA
clone size: few
V gene: TRBV20-1
CDR3 DNA: TGCAGTGCTCGACGACTCTATGAGCAGTTCTTC
CDR3 protein: CSARRLYEQFF

J gene: TRBJ2-3
D gene: TRBD2
clone size: NA
V gene: TRBV10-2
CDR3 DNA: TGCGCCAGCAGTGGGAGCGGGAGGTGGGCAGATACGCAGTATTTT
CDR3 protein: CASSGSGRWADTQYF

J gene: TRBJ2-3
D gene: NA
clone size: NA
V gene: TRBV6-1
CDR3 DNA: TGTGCCAGCAGTGAAGCGCCGAGAATTACGCAGTATTTT
CDR3 protein: CASSEAPRITQYF

J gene: TRBJ2-1
D gene: NA
clone size: few
V gene: TRBV6-1
CDR3 DNA: TGTGCCAGCAAGGGAACTGGATTCTACAATGAGCAGTTCTTC
CDR3 protein: CASKGTGFYNEQFF

J gene: TRBJ1-1
D gene: NA
clone size: few
V gene: TRBV28
CDR3 DNA: TGTGCCAGCAGCAAATTCAACACTGAAGCTTTCTTT
CDR3 protein: CASSKFNTEAFF

J gene: TRBJ2-7
D gene: NA
clone size: NA
V gene: TRBV7-2
CDR3 DNA: TGTGCCAGCAGCTTAGAAGCAGTGGCCGGGCACGAGCAGTACTTC
CDR3 protein: CASSLEAVAGHEQYF

J gene: TRBJ2-1
D gene: NA
clone size: few
V gene: TRBV7-9
CDR3 DNA: TGTGCCAGCCCTGGCTGGGATGAGCAGTTCTTC
CDR3 protein: CASPGWDEQFF

J gene: TRBJ2-7
D gene: TRBD1
clone size: NA
V gene: TRBV28
CDR3 DNA: TGTGCCAGCAGTTTCCTCGGGACAGGGGGTATACACGAGCAGTACTTC
CDR3 protein: CASSFLGTGGIHEQYF

J gene: TRBJ2-1
D gene: TRBD2
clone size: few
V gene: TRBV15
CDR3 DNA: TGTGCCACCAGCAGCCTGGGACTAGCGGGTGGGAATGAGCAGTTCTTC
CDR3 protein: CATSSLGLAGGNEQFF

J gene: TRBJ1-1
D gene: NA
clone size: NA
V gene: TRBV7-2
CDR3 DNA: TGTGCCAGCAGCTTCGGGGAGGACACTGAAGCTTTCTTT
CDR3 protein: CASSFGEDTEAFF

J gene: TRBJ1-3
D gene: NA
clone size: few
V gene: TRBV4-2
CDR3 DNA: TGTGCCAGCAGCCAAGGGCGGACCGAAGGAAACACCATATATTTT
CDR3 protein: CASSQGRTEGNTIYF

J gene: TRBJ2-3
D gene: NA
clone size: few
V gene: TRBV10-3
CDR3 DNA: TGTGCCATAGGAGGAGGGGTCACAGATACGCAGTATTTT
CDR3 protein: CAIGGGVTDTQYF

J gene: TRBJ2-2
D gene: NA
clone size: NA
V gene: TRBV5-4
CDR3 DNA: TGTGCCAGCAGCATACAGGGAGGAGGCACCGGGGAGCTGTTTTTT
CDR3 protein: CASSIQGGGTGELFF

J gene: TRBJ2-7
D gene: NA
clone size: few
V gene: TRBV5-4
CDR3 DNA: TGTGCCAGCAGCTTTGCGGCAGGGTTAGAGCAGTACTTC
CDR3 protein: CASSFAAGLEQYF

J gene: TRBJ2-1
D gene: NA
clone size: NA
V gene: TRBV10-3
CDR3 DNA: TGTGCCATCAGTGGGCCTAGCTACAATGAGCAGTTCTTC
CDR3 protein: CAISGPSYNEQFF

J gene: TRBJ2-3
D gene: NA
clone size: few
V gene: TRBV7-9
CDR3 DNA: TGTGCCAGCAGCCCTCGTTCGGTAGTCGCAGATACGCAGTATTTT
CDR3 protein: CASSPRSVVADTQYF

J gene: TRBJ2-7
D gene: TRBD1
clone size: few
V gene: TRBV18
CDR3 DNA: TGTGCCAGCTCACCAAGGACAGGATCCTACGAGCAGTACTTC
CDR3 protein: CASSPRTGSYEQYF

J gene: TRBJ2-1
D gene: TRBD1
clone size: NA
V gene: TRBV5-8
CDR3 DNA: TGTGCCAGCAGCTCCGGGACAGCGATCAATGAGCAGTTCTTC
CDR3 protein: CASSSGTAINEQFF

J gene: TRBJ1-2
D gene: TRBD1
clone size: few
V gene: TRBV27
CDR3 DNA: TGTGCCAGCAGTTTAAGAAGGGGGCTGTTAGGCTACACCTTC
CDR3 protein: CASSLRRGLLGYTF

J gene: TRBJ1-1
D gene: NA
clone size: NA
V gene: TRBV7-9
CDR3 DNA: TGTGCCAGCAGCTTTAGGGGGAACACTGAAGCTTTCTTT
CDR3 protein: CASSFRGNTEAFF

J gene: TRBJ2-7
D gene: NA
clone size: few
V gene: TRBV5-4
CDR3 DNA: TGTGCCAGCAGCACCGACCCCGCGGGGGAGCAGTACTTC
CDR3 protein: CASSTDPAGEQYF

J gene: TRBJ2-5
D gene: NA
clone size: few
V gene: TRBV9
CDR3 DNA: TGTGCCAGCAGCCCCTTTGGTTCAGCCCGAGGAGAGACCCAGTACTTC
CDR3 protein: CASSPFGSARGETQYF

J gene: TRBJ2-7
D gene: NA
clone size: few
V gene: TRBV4-2
CDR3 DNA: TGTGCCAGCAGCCAAGATCTGCGGGGTTGGAGCGAGCAGTACTTC
CDR3 protein: CASSQDLRGWSEQYF

J gene: TRBJ1-2
D gene: NA
clone size: NA
V gene: TRBV19
CDR3 DNA: TGTGCCAGTAGTCGGCTACAGGCTAACTATGGCTACACCTTC
CDR3 protein: CASSRLQANYGYTF

J gene: TRBJ2-3
D gene: TRBD1
clone size: few
V gene: TRBV11-2
CDR3 DNA: TGTGCCAGCAGCTTCACAGGGGTTGTGGGGAATACGCAGTATTTT
CDR3 protein: CASSFTGVVGNTQYF

J gene: TRBJ2-7
D gene: NA
clone size: few
V gene: TRBV7-9
CDR3 DNA: TGTGCCAGCAGCTCCGGTTTCTGGGGGCTCGGGCAGTACTTC
CDR3 protein: CASSSGFWGLGQYF

J gene: TRBJ2-1
D gene: NA
clone size: many
V gene: TRBV4-3
CDR3 DNA: TGCGCCAGCAGCCCTATCCATGGGGATGAGCAGTTCTTC
CDR3 protein: CASSPIHGDEQFF